One sample yielded the 16 T cell receptor beta chains listed below, sequenced in a study of cytomegalovirus exposure and HLA in healthy donors. It was with 60 Vbeta and 13 Jbeta primers that the PCR ran. TCRdb's table, derived via immunoSEQ multiplex PCR, lists solely in-frame clones and lacks some. This table has about 100,000 clones, 65% to 80% appearing once. Sequencing was performed on PBMCs. These receptors came from a female donor in good health and CMV-seropositive.

The chain links TRBV9 to TRBJ1-2, with D perhaps matching TRBD1 (5 bases). The ends were cut back, 0 bases at V and 4 bases at J, with 13 bases in the middle. This CDR3 contains 15 residues. Germline CDR1 is SGDLS and CDR2 is YYNGEE. DNA for the CDR3: TGTGCCAGCAGCGTAGGTACAGGCCCTATCTATGGCTACACCTTC. The encoded protein is CASSVGTGPIYGYTF.

The chain's CDR3 is CASSTTPIGTSGGPPDTQYF. The CDR3 nucleotides are TGCGCCAGCAGCACTACACCGATCGGGACTAGCGGGGGTCCCCCAGATACGCAGTATTTT. The rearrangement joins TRBV5-1 to TRBJ2-3; 14 positions match TRBD2. This CDR3 contains 20 residues. Trimming took 4 bases from V and 4 from J; bases not matched to a gene: 17. Germline CDR1 SGHRS, CDR2 YFSETQ.

This clone turned up a few times. The genes are TRBV18 and TRBJ1-1; D gene unclear. Trimming removed 0 bases from V and 1 base from J, with 6 bases in between. Germline V gives CDR1 KGHSH, CDR2 LQKENI. The CDR3 is 14 amino acids. The CDR3: CASSPPEGNTEAFF. The DNA of the CDR3 is TGTGCCAGCTCACCACCCGAGGGGAACACTGAAGCTTTCTTT.

J is TRBJ1-1 and V is TRBV5-1; 7 bases align to TRBD1. The CDR3 is made up of 13 amino acids. Losses at the gene ends were 5 bases for V and 2 bases for J; bases not matched to a gene: 3. Germline loops: CDR1 SGHRS, CDR2 YFSETQ. The CDR3 nucleotides read TGCGCCAGCAGGACAGGGCTTAACACTGAAGCTTTCTTT. Amino acid sequence: CASRTGLNTEAFF.

The gene calls are TRBV7-9 and TRBJ1-1, with TRBD1 matching 10 bases. V lost 5 bases and J lost 5; bases outside the gene matches: 5. CDR1 SEHNR and CDR2 FQNEAQ come from the germline V gene (reference sequence). This CDR3 contains 14 residues. CDR3 in amino acids: CASSGQGENTEAFF. As DNA, the CDR3 is TGTGCCAGCAGCGGACAGGGGGAGAATACTGAAGCTTTCTTT. Complete variable domain (other parts from reference TRBV7-9 and TRBJ1-1): DTGVSQNPRHKITKRGQNVTFRCDPISEHNRLYWYRQTLGQGPEFLTYFQNEAQLEKSRLLSDRFSAERPKGSFSTLEIQRTEQGDSAMYLCASSGQGENTEAFFGQGTRLTVV.

This chain joins TRBV18 and TRBJ1-5; the D gene is possibly TRBD1 (6 bases). CDR1 and CDR2 from the germline V gene are KGHSH and LQKENI. This CDR3 is built from 17 residues. The germline V and J ends were trimmed by 6 bases and 0 bases, with 18 bases remaining between them. The CDR3 region is CASSGAVLTASNQPQHF. Written as DNA, the CDR3 is TGTGCCAGCTCGGGGGCAGTTCTGACAGCTAGCAATCAGCCCCAGCATTTT.

J is TRBJ1-5 and V is TRBV28; D may be TRBD1 (5 bases). Trimming took off 4 bases at V and 1 base at J, with 17 bases between the two ends. This CDR3 has 17 amino acids. Germline CDR1 MDHEN, CDR2 SYDVKM. CDR3 nucleotides: TGTGCCAGCAGTTCAATCCAGGGAATCAAAAGCAATCAGCCCCAGCATTTT. Translated: CASSSIQGIKSNQPQHF.

V usage is TRBV19 and J usage is TRBJ1-6; D not certain. Trimming pared 4 bases from V and 0 bases from J, leaving 7 bases between. The CDR3 is made up of 15 amino acids. Germline lookup yields CDR1 LNHDA and CDR2 SQIVND (reference sequence). CDR3 loop: CASSTQYSYNSPLHF. The DNA for the CDR3 is TGTGCCAGTAGTACGCAGTACTCCTATAATTCACCCCTCCACTTT.

The rearrangement links TRBV9 to TRBJ2-2; 13 nucleotides agree with TRBD2. V shed 0 bases and J 0 bases; nucleotides not matched to a gene: 2. CDR3 length: 18 amino acids. Germline V gene sequence: CDR1 SGDLS, CDR2 YYNGEE. DNA of the CDR3: TGTGCCAGCAGCGTAGAACTAGCGGGGGGGTCGAACACCGGGGAGCTGTTTTTT. Its protein product is CASSVELAGGSNTGELFF.

The chain recombines TRBV4-1 with TRBJ1-4, with D unresolved. Germline V lookup: CDR1 MGHRA, CDR2 YSYEKL. The CDR3 has 16 residues. With 4 bases removed from V and 0 bases from J, the gap between germline ends came to 12 bases. This CDR3 is CASSLGLGTTNEKLFF. In DNA form, the CDR3 reads TGCGCCAGCAGCCTCGGGCTCGGGACAACTAATGAAAAACTGTTTTTT.

The rearrangement links TRBV28 to TRBJ1-4; TRBD1 is a possible D gene (6 bases). Trimming removed 5 bases from V and 4 bases from J, with 8 bases in between. The V gene's germline CDR1 is MDHEN and CDR2 SYDVKM. The CDR3 is 13 amino acids. CDR3 sequence (DNA): TGTGCCAGCAGTAAGGGGGTTAATGAAAAACTGTTTTTT. Its protein is CASSKGVNEKLFF.

The chain has TRBV5-1 and TRBJ2-3, with 10 bases matching TRBD2. The CDR3 loop spans 19 amino acids. J lost 5 bases, V lost 0 bases, and 15 bases had no gene match. Germline V CDR1 and CDR2: SGHRS, YFSETQ. CDR3 coding DNA: TGCGCCAGCAGCTTGGCCATGGTAGGAGCGGGGGGGCCAAAAGATACGCAGTATTTT. It specifies CASSLAMVGAGGPKDTQYF.

The chain carries TRBV7-8 and TRBJ2-3; 7 positions agree with TRBD2. This CDR3 is 19 amino acids long. V lost 1 base, J lost 2 bases, and 15 bases stayed unmatched. Germline CDR1 SGHVS, CDR2 FQNEAQ. The CDR3 DNA follows: TGTGCCAGCAGCTTAGATCGGCTTAAGCGGGGACTCACCACAGATACGCAGTATTTT. Its translation: CASSLDRLKRGLTTDTQYF.

The V and J genes are TRBV6-5 and TRBJ2-2, with TRBD1 identical over 7 bases. The V gene's germline CDR1 is MNHEY and CDR2 SVGAGI. The V segment lost 5 bases and the J segment 6 bases; nucleotides outside the gene matches: 6. This CDR3 has 14 residues. The CDR3: CASSRDRDSGELFF. DNA of the CDR3: TGTGCCAGCAGTCGCGACAGGGATTCCGGGGAGCTGTTTTTT.

The chain uses TRBV7-3 and TRBJ2-5; a possible D gene is TRBD2 (5 bases). Trimming pared 1 base from V and 5 bases from J, leaving 8 bases between. Germline loops: CDR1 SGHTA, CDR2 FQGTGA. The CDR3 length is 13 residues. DNA for the CDR3: TGTGCCAGCAGCTTAAGGGGAGCGGAGACCCAGTACTTC. Protein product: CASSLRGAETQYF.

V usage is TRBV27 and J usage is TRBJ1-6, with 7 bases that match TRBD1. The CDR3 has 15 residues. Trimming at V came to 5 bases and at J to 6 bases, leaving 7 bases not matched to a gene. Germline CDR1 MNHEY, CDR2 SMNVEV (reference sequence). CDR3 coding DNA: TGTGCCAGCAGTGCGACAGGGAGGCCTAATTCACCCCTCCACTTT. Amino acid sequence: CASSATGRPNSPLHF.